This TCR beta chain was identified during a study of blood T cell repertoires in COVID-19. About the research overall: Sites across the United States, Italy and Spain contributed samples from acute and convalescent COVID-19.

Trimming took 0 bases from V and 7 from J; bases not matched to a gene: 3. The CDR3 sequence is 15 residues long. The V gene's germline CDR1 is ENHRY and CDR2 SYGVKD. In the original analysis: It was from reference gene primer amplification that nucleated cell counts were estimated. TCRdb's table, derived via immunoSEQ multiplex PCR, lists solely in-frame clones and lacks some. V and J calls and clone size are given by that table; D and trimming were obtained from the DNA. The sample consists of about 88,000 clones, less than 90% of them appearing once. Sample: peripheral blood. The chain recombines TRBV10-3 with TRBJ1-4, with 9 bases identical to TRBD1. The source of this sequence is a human donor in a cohort sampled during active COVID-19. The chain's CDR3 is CAISESGTGSEKLFF. CDR3 in DNA: TGTGCCATCAGTGAGTCCGGGACAGGGAGTGAAAAACTGTTTTTT.